These 21 T cell receptor beta chains originate from one sample sequenced in a study of shared clonotypes between healthy human individuals. Repertoires were generated with immunoSEQ multiplex PCR, while TCRdb's copy carries only in-frame clones and drops some. The repertoire includes about 2.1 million clones, just under 95% of them detected once, and 1.5% to 2% sits in the top ten. Terminally differentiated effector memory CD45RA+ cells were excluded from the naive CD8 cells, which were CD45RO-negative and positively selected for CCR7. The material sequenced was naive CD8+ T cells from PBMCs. These receptors came from a young man in good health. Some clones in this sample may be carry-over from other donors' samples.

A few counts support this clone. This rearrangement joins TRBV7-3 to TRBJ1-1; possible D gene TRBD1, 5 bases. The V and J ends lost 2 bases and 3 bases respectively, with 13 bases between them. Germline lookup yields CDR1 SGHTA and CDR2 FQGTGA. The CDR3 totals 15 residues. The CDR3 DNA reads as TGTGCCAGCAGCTTAGGAGACAGCGGATACACTGAAGCTTTCTTT. Amino acid sequence: CASSLGDSGYTEAFF.

J is TRBJ2-1 and V is TRBV7-9; D unresolved. CDR1 and CDR2 (germline): SEHNR, FQNEAQ (reference sequence). The CDR3 has 14 residues. V dropped 5 bases and J dropped 5 bases, with 13 bases sitting between them. The CDR3 DNA is TGTGCCAGCAGCCGAGAAGGACCAAACAATGAGCAGTTCTTC. Translation: CASSREGPNNEQFF.

The chain links TRBV5-4 to TRBJ2-7; 7 bases match TRBD1. Germline V gives CDR1 SGHNT, CDR2 YYREEE (reference sequence). V trimming: 2 bases; J trimming: 2 bases; junction bases outside the gene matches: 4. This CDR3 contains 14 residues. The CDR3 sequence is CASSFGTAPYEQYF. In DNA, the CDR3 is TGTGCCAGCAGCTTTGGGACAGCGCCCTACGAGCAGTACTTC. Looking up the rest from reference TRBV5-4 and TRBJ2-7 gives the full variable domain: ETGVTQSPTHLIKTRGQQVTLRCSSQSGHNTVSWYQQALGQGPQFIFQYYREEENGRGNFPPRFSGLQFPNYSSELNVNALELDDSALYLCASSFGTAPYEQYFGPGTRLTVT.

This chain connects TRBV27 to TRBJ2-1; 9 nucleotides align to TRBD1. This CDR3 region has 15 residues. Germline CDR1 MNHEY, CDR2 SMNVEV (reference sequence). Unmatched junction bases numbered 3, after V lost 2 bases and J lost 4 bases. This CDR3 reads CASSLRDRAYNEQFF. In nucleotides, the CDR3 is TGTGCCAGCAGTTTAAGGGACAGGGCGTACAATGAGCAGTTCTTC.

The gene calls are TRBV6-5 and TRBJ1-5; maybe TRBD1 (5 bases). The CDR3 runs to 15 residues. The V and J ends lost 5 bases and 0 bases respectively, with 11 bases between them. CDR1 and CDR2 (germline): MNHEY, SVGAGI. CDR3 in amino acids: CASSTNRNSNQPQHF. The CDR3 DNA sequence: TGTGCCAGCAGTACGAACAGGAATAGCAATCAGCCCCAGCATTTT.

This clone was counted once. The chain joins TRBV7-9 to TRBJ1-5; D possibly corresponds to TRBD1 (6 bases). Trimming removed 5 bases from V and 4 bases from J, with 15 bases in between. In germline, CDR1 is SEHNR, CDR2 FQNEAQ (reference sequence). The CDR3 extends over 15 amino acids. The CDR3 DNA reads as TGTGCCAGCAGCGGGCAGGGGTTCGCTAATCAGCCCCAGCATTTT. Its protein is CASSGQGFANQPQHF.

The rearrangement uses TRBV29-1 and TRBJ1-2; the D is unclear. CDR1 and CDR2 (germline): SQVTM, ANQGSEA. This CDR3 has 12 residues. Trimming removed 0 bases at V and 0 bases at J, with 2 bases between. Here the CDR3 reads CSVEEANYGYTF. CDR3 coding DNA: TGCAGCGTTGAAGAGGCTAACTATGGCTACACCTTC. The entire variable domain, with the rest obtained from reference TRBV29-1 and TRBJ1-2, is as follows: SAVISQKPSRDICQRGTSLTIQCQVDSQVTMMFWYRQQPGQSLTLIATANQGSEATYESGFVIDKFPISRPNLTFSTLTVSNMSPEDSSIYLCSVEEANYGYTFGSGTRLTVV.

The chain links TRBV27 to TRBJ2-7; tentatively, D is TRBD1 (6 bases). Germline CDR1 reads MNHEY; CDR2 reads SMNVEV (reference sequence). The length of the CDR3 is 15 residues. The V gene lost 8 bases and the J gene lost 0 bases, with 17 bases spanning the gap. This CDR3 is CASGLGQPTSYEQYF. In nucleotides, the CDR3 is TGTGCCAGCGGGCTTGGACAGCCTACCTCCTACGAGCAGTACTTC.

The chain combines TRBV9 with TRBJ2-5, with 10 nucleotides matching TRBD2. With 0 bases clipped from V and 5 bases from J, the junction kept 10 bases outside the gene matches. Germline V gene lookup returns CDR1 SGDLS and CDR2 YYNGEE. The CDR3 sequence is 17 residues long. CDR3 nucleotide sequence: TGTGCCAGCAGCGTAGTGGGTAGCGGGAGGAGTCTGGAGACCCAGTACTTC. Residues: CASSVVGSGRSLETQYF. Variable domain in full (rest from reference TRBV9 and TRBJ2-5): DSGVTQTPKHLITATGQRVTLRCSPRSGDLSVYWYQQSLDQGLQFLIQYYNGEERAKGNILERFSAQQFPDLHSELNLSSLELGDSALYFCASSVVGSGRSLETQYFGPGTRLLVL.

This clone was observed a few times. The chain is built from TRBV5-4 and TRBJ2-3, with TRBD1 identical over 10 bases. V trimming: 3 bases; J trimming: 2 bases; junction bases outside the gene matches: 3. Germline loops: CDR1 SGHNT, CDR2 YYREEE (reference sequence). CDR3 length: 15 residues. In DNA, the CDR3 is TGTGCCAGCAGCTCCGGGACAGGGGTCACAGATACGCAGTATTTT. Translating it yields CASSSGTGVTDTQYF. The full variable domain, with the rest looked up from reference TRBV5-4 and TRBJ2-3, is ETGVTQSPTHLIKTRGQQVTLRCSSQSGHNTVSWYQQALGQGPQFIFQYYREEENGRGNFPPRFSGLQFPNYSSELNVNALELDDSALYLCASSSGTGVTDTQYFGPGTRLTVL.

The chain carries TRBV2 and TRBJ1-1; D might be TRBD1 (6 bases). V was cut by 2 bases and J by 3 bases, with 13 bases left in between. The CDR3 length is 15 residues. CDR1 and CDR2 (germline): SNHLY, FYNNEI. CDR3 sequence: CASSEFRGLDTEAFF. Here the CDR3 DNA reads TGTGCCAGCAGTGAATTCCGGGGGCTCGACACTGAAGCTTTCTTT.

V gene TRBV19 combines with J gene TRBJ2-5, with 11 bases aligning to TRBD1. The CDR3 has 15 amino acids. Unmatched junction bases numbered 6, after V lost 5 bases and J lost 4 bases. The V gene's germline CDR1 is LNHDA and CDR2 SQIVND (reference sequence). CDR3 region: CASSPGDRGRETQYF. The CDR3 nucleotides read TGTGCCAGTAGTCCTGGGGACAGGGGGAGAGAGACCCAGTACTTC.

The V gene is TRBV5-1, the J gene TRBJ2-7, with 8 positions matching TRBD2. Germline V gene data show CDR1 as SGHRS and CDR2 as YFSETQ. The CDR3 length is 18 residues. The J segment lost 3 bases and the V segment lost 4 bases, leaving 18 bases of the junction unmatched. The CDR3 DNA follows: TGCGCCAGCAGCCTTACCTACATGGACGGGAGGGCAGACTACGAGCAGTACTTC. Its translation is CASSLTYMDGRADYEQYF.

The V call is TRBV9, the J call TRBJ2-1; 9 bases map to TRBD1. CDR1 and CDR2 from the germline V gene are SGDLS and YYNGEE. V was pared by 0 bases and J by 7 bases, with 8 bases of the junction left unmatched. The CDR3 is made up of 16 amino acids. The CDR3 region is CASSVGGTGNQNEQFF. The DNA of the CDR3 is TGTGCCAGCAGCGTAGGTGGGACAGGGAACCAGAATGAGCAGTTCTTC. Full variable domain (remainder filled in from reference TRBV9 and TRBJ2-1): DSGVTQTPKHLITATGQRVTLRCSPRSGDLSVYWYQQSLDQGLQFLIQYYNGEERAKGNILERFSAQQFPDLHSELNLSSLELGDSALYFCASSVGGTGNQNEQFFGPGTRLTVL.

The DNA of the CDR3 is TGCAGCGTTGTGCAGGCCCTGAGGGAGACCCAGTACTTC. It codes for CSVVQALRETQYF. The V gene is TRBV29-1, the J gene TRBJ2-5; D call uncertain. Germline V gene sequence: CDR1 SQVTM, CDR2 ANQGSEA. The CDR3 spans 13 residues. Trimming stripped 4 bases from V and 5 bases from J, with 14 bases between.

The V call is TRBV11-1, the J call TRBJ2-2; 9 nucleotides line up with TRBD2. The J segment lost 8 bases and the V segment lost 2 bases, leaving 15 bases of the junction unmatched. This CDR3 region has 18 residues. The V gene's germline CDR1 is SGHAT and CDR2 FQDESV (reference sequence). CDR3: CASSLTRGLAGRAGELFF. The CDR3 coding sequence is TGTGCCAGCAGCTTAACCCGGGGGCTAGCGGGACGAGCGGGGGAGCTGTTTTTT.

This clone showed up just once. The chain recombines TRBV28 with TRBJ2-7; 7 bases line up with TRBD2. Per the germline V gene, CDR1 is MDHEN and CDR2 is SYDVKM. Trimming at V came to 7 bases and at J to 4 bases, leaving 10 bases not matched to a gene. The CDR3 extends over 14 amino acids. The CDR3 DNA is TGTGCCAGCATAGGAAGCGGGGAATATTACGAGCAGTACTTC. Translating it yields CASIGSGEYYEQYF.

V gene TRBV9 combines with J gene TRBJ2-3; 7 bases align to TRBD1. CDR3 size: 13 residues. V trimming: 3 bases; J trimming: 9 bases; junction bases outside the gene matches: 7. Germline values: CDR1 SGDLS, CDR2 YYNGEE. This CDR3 reads CASSGKGDSTQYF. The CDR3 bases are TGTGCCAGCAGCGGAAAGGGGGACAGCACGCAGTATTTT. The variable domain in full, completed from reference TRBV9 and TRBJ2-3, reads DSGVTQTPKHLITATGQRVTLRCSPRSGDLSVYWYQQSLDQGLQFLIQYYNGEERAKGNILERFSAQQFPDLHSELNLSSLELGDSALYFCASSGKGDSTQYFGPGTRLTVL.

The chain couples TRBV5-5 to TRBJ2-7; 7 positions agree with TRBD2. V gave up 3 bases and J gave up 3 bases; unmatched junction bases: 6. The length of the CDR3 is 14 residues. CDR1 SGHKS and CDR2 YYEKEE come from the germline V gene (reference sequence). The CDR3 reads CASSSRLADYEQYF. The CDR3 DNA sequence: TGTGCCAGCAGCTCGCGACTAGCCGACTACGAGCAGTACTTC. Combining the CDR3 with reference TRBV5-5 and TRBJ2-7 gives the whole variable domain DAGVTQSPTHLIKTRGQQVTLRCSPISGHKSVSWYQQVLGQGPQFIFQYYEKEERGRGNFPDRFSARQFPNYSSELNVNALLLGDSALYLCASSSRLADYEQYFGPGTRLTVT.

V usage is TRBV5-4 and J usage is TRBJ2-1; TRBD2 matches at 9 bases. Trimming at V came to 2 bases and at J to 8 bases, leaving 8 bases not matched to a gene. CDR3 length: 15 amino acids. The germline V gene encodes CDR1 SGHNT and CDR2 YYREEE (reference sequence). The CDR3 coding sequence is TGTGCCAGCAGCTTTAAGCGGGAGGTTTTGGATGAGCAGTTCTTC. The encoded protein is CASSFKREVLDEQFF.

This chain joins TRBV7-3 and TRBJ2-3; the D call may be TRBD1 or TRBD2 (5 bases each). V lost 0 bases and J lost 3, with 13 bases in between. Germline V gives CDR1 SGHTA, CDR2 FQGTGA. The length of the CDR3 is 16 residues. CDR3 sequence: CASSLTGRGGTDTQYF. In DNA, the CDR3 is TGTGCCAGCAGCTTAACGGGTCGTGGGGGAACAGATACGCAGTATTTT.